What follows are 25 T cell receptor beta chains derived from one specimen sequenced in a study of post-analysis software for immune sequencing data. For these TCRs, the target antigens are not known. The TCR beta cDNA libraries contained unique molecular identifiers. MiXCR was run by TCRdb on the PCR reads, yielding one entry per CDR3 protein. The repertoire holds approximately 660,000 distinct CDR3 sequences, with over 45% as singletons. Broader study findings: Controls showed lower frequencies than patients for 5 or 6 TRBV segments, and TRBV5-6, TRBV5-1 and TRBV20-1 were among these.

The sample consisted of blood. The receptors here all came from a girl aged 2 to 9 with multiple sclerosis.

The rearrangement links TRBV20-1 to TRBJ2-1; 8 nucleotides align to TRBD2. The CDR3 consists of 15 residues. The J segment lost 10 bases and the V segment lost 0 bases, leaving 11 bases of the junction unmatched. CDR1 is DFQATT and CDR2 is SNEGSKA in the germline V gene (reference sequence). CDR3 residues: CSARDALGLALEQFF. The CDR3 DNA sequence: TGCAGTGCTAGAGATGCCCTAGGACTAGCCTTAGAGCAGTTCTTC.

The rearrangement links TRBV29-1 to TRBJ2-5; tentatively, D is TRBD2 (6 bases). The CDR3 extends over 14 amino acids. CDR1 and CDR2 from the germline V gene are SQVTM and ANQGSEA. The V end lost 4 bases, the J end lost 11 bases, and 23 bases lay between the germline ends. CDR3 bases: TGCAGCGTTGTGCCCAACGGGAGACTGAATGAGCAGTACTTC. Residues: CSVVPNGRLNEQYF.

J is TRBJ2-3 and V is TRBV5-1; D is unclear. Germline CDR1 SGHRS, CDR2 YFSETQ. V dropped 0 bases and J dropped 4 bases, with 9 bases sitting between them. This CDR3 region has 14 residues. The CDR3 sequence: CASSLEADSDTQYF. DNA for the CDR3: TGCGCCAGCAGCTTGGAGGCGGATTCAGATACGCAGTATTTT.

The chain uses TRBV6-5 and TRBJ2-1; D uncertain. V was shortened by 0 bases and J by 4 bases, with 10 bases between the two germline ends. This CDR3 is 15 amino acids long. Looked up from germline, CDR1 is MNHEY and CDR2 is SVGAGI. In DNA, the CDR3 is TGTGCCAGCAGTTACTCCGTGGCAGTTTACAATGAGCAGTTCTTC. Translation: CASSYSVAVYNEQFF.

The chain links TRBV24-1 to TRBJ2-3; possible D gene TRBD1, 5 bases. CDR1 and CDR2 (germline): KGHDR, SFDVKD. Trimming pared 10 bases from V and 2 bases from J, leaving 12 bases between. The CDR3 runs to 13 residues. Here the CDR3 DNA reads TGTGCCACGAGAGAGGACAACACAGATACGCAGTATTTT. Translated, it gives CATREDNTDTQYF.

The chain combines TRBV29-1 with TRBJ2-1; D is possibly TRBD1 (5 bases). Trimming cost V 0 bases and J 9 bases, with 9 bases left between them. CDR3 length: 12 amino acids. The germline V gene encodes CDR1 SQVTM and CDR2 ANQGSEA. CDR3 sequence: CSVEDFRGEQFF. CDR3 nucleotides: TGCAGCGTTGAAGATTTTAGGGGTGAGCAGTTCTTC.

The rearrangement uses TRBV6-1 and TRBJ2-1, with 9 nucleotides matching TRBD1. V shed 7 bases, J shed 5 bases, and the junction held 6 bases outside the gene matches. This CDR3 is built from 14 residues. Germline V gene data show CDR1 as MNHNS and CDR2 as SASEGT. The CDR3 sequence: CASNDRGWDNEQFF. The CDR3 region has the DNA TGTGCCAGCAATGACAGGGGGTGGGACAATGAGCAGTTCTTC.

This clonotype was picked up a small number of times. The chain combines TRBV29-1 with TRBJ2-5; a possible D gene is TRBD2 (6 bases). The V gene lost 0 bases and the J gene lost 11 bases, with 19 bases spanning the gap. The germline V gene encodes CDR1 SQVTM and CDR2 ANQGSEA. CDR3 length equals 14 residues. CDR3 sequence (DNA): TGCAGCGTTGAAGATCTAGGAGGGATCCATGAGCAGTACTTC. Protein: CSVEDLGGIHEQYF.

This clonotype has only a few counts. This sequence joins TRBV7-9 and TRBJ2-5, with D perhaps TRBD2 (5 bases). Germline assignment: CDR1 SEHNR and CDR2 FQNEAQ (reference sequence). V was shortened by 1 base and J by 11 bases, with 29 bases between the two germline ends. The CDR3 is 18 residues long. DNA for the CDR3: TGTGCCAGCAGCTTAGGAAGTCGACGAGCGGCTTCTCATTCGAAGCAGTACTTC. Its translation: CASSLGSRRAASHSKQYF.

This clonotype was detected a few times. The chain carries TRBV7-9 and TRBJ2-1; 9 positions agree with TRBD1. Germline loops: CDR1 SEHNR, CDR2 FQNEAQ (reference sequence). V lost 5 bases, J lost 6 bases, and 5 bases stayed unmatched. This CDR3 is 14 amino acids long. CDR3 bases: TGTGCCAGCAGCGACGGGACAGGGAGCAATGAGCAGTTCTTC. This encodes CASSDGTGSNEQFF.

This clonotype was found a few times. J is TRBJ2-1 and V is TRBV27; 14 bases match TRBD2. The CDR3 totals 15 residues. Germline loops: CDR1 MNHEY, CDR2 SMNVEV (reference sequence). V dropped 5 bases and J dropped 15; count of bases not matched to a gene: 12. The CDR3 DNA is TGTGCCAGCAGTCGCCAGGGACTAGCGGGAGAATCGCTGTTCTTC. Its translation: CASSRQGLAGESLFF.

The chain uses TRBV20-1 and TRBJ2-7; weak D call: TRBD1 (5 bases). Germline V CDR1 and CDR2: DFQATT, SNEGSKA (reference sequence). Trimming removed 1 base from V and 1 base from J, with 14 bases in between. The CDR3 runs to 15 residues. This CDR3 reads CSARVGLGPSYEQYF. DNA for the CDR3: TGCAGTGCTAGAGTTGGTTTGGGGCCGTCCTACGAGCAGTACTTC.

This chain connects TRBV5-8 to TRBJ1-2; TRBD1 might be the D (5 bases). The CDR3 extends over 12 amino acids. V lost 4 bases, J lost 10 bases, and 14 bases lay in between. Germline CDR1 is SGHTS and CDR2 is YDEGEE. CDR3 sequence (DNA): TGTGCCAGCAGCCTCCTGAGGGGAGTCTACACCTTC. Its protein product is CASSLLRGVYTF.

This clonotype has just a few counts. This rearrangement joins TRBV29-1 to TRBJ2-7, with 7 nucleotides matching TRBD2. Germline values: CDR1 SQVTM, CDR2 ANQGSEA. The CDR3 loop spans 13 amino acids. J gave up 6 bases and V 6 bases, and 11 bases lay outside the gene matches. The CDR3 sequence: CSVAPTSPGEQYF. CDR3 in DNA: TGCAGCGTGGCCCCGACTAGCCCAGGCGAGCAGTACTTC.

In this sample, this clonotype turned up a few times. This chain links TRBV12-3 or TRBV12-4 with TRBJ2-5; D is unresolved. The CDR3 spans 13 residues. The V and J ends lost 4 bases and 1 base respectively, with 7 bases between them. CDR3 sequence reads: CASSSGFQETQYF. The CDR3 DNA is TGTGCCAGCAGTTCGGGCTTCCAAGAGACCCAGTACTTC.

Written as DNA, the CDR3 is TGTGCCACCAGCAGAGATAGAGATACAGCTCGGGTGAAAGATACGCAGTATTTT. It specifies CATSRDRDTARVKDTQYF. The rearrangement links TRBV15 to TRBJ2-3; D remains ambiguous. The CDR3 is made up of 18 amino acids. From germline, CDR1 is LNHNV and CDR2 YYDKDF (reference sequence). Trimming shortened V by 0 bases and J by 5 bases, and 21 bases separated the two germline ends.

The chain links TRBV5-5 to TRBJ2-3, with 13 nucleotides matching TRBD2. The CDR3 loop spans 20 amino acids. The V gene end was trimmed by 1 base and the J gene end by 5 bases; junction bases not matched to a gene: 16. Germline CDR1 SGHKS, CDR2 YYEKEE (reference sequence). The CDR3 spells CASSLWGGLAGVSKGDTQYF. The CDR3 nucleotides are TGTGCCAGCAGCTTGTGGGGCGGACTAGCGGGAGTAAGTAAGGGAGATACGCAGTATTTT.

This chain uses TRBV29-1 with TRBJ2-7; 9 nucleotides agree with TRBD2. Gene TRBJ2-5 matches the end of the DNA better, so the J call may be wrong. This CDR3 has 15 amino acids. Germline CDR1 and CDR2: SQVTM and ANQGSEA. CDR3 bases: TGCAGCGCCGGACTAGCGTCCTCGACAAGGAAGACCCAGTACTTC. This gives the protein CSAGLASSTRKTQYF.

The chain employs TRBV12-3 or TRBV12-4 and TRBJ2-1; D uncertain. The germline V and J ends were trimmed by 2 bases and 5 bases, with 10 bases remaining between them. This CDR3 comprises 14 residues. The CDR3 is CASSLTRVNNEQFF. In DNA, the CDR3 is TGTGCCAGCAGTTTAACACGGGTTAACAATGAGCAGTTCTTC.

V and J are TRBV20-1 and TRBJ2-2; 10 nucleotides align to TRBD2. V lost 1 base, J lost 0 bases, and 5 bases stayed unmatched. Germline V gene lookup returns CDR1 DFQATT and CDR2 SNEGSKA (reference sequence). The CDR3 loop spans 17 amino acids. CDR3 in DNA: TGCAGTGCTAGAGGGCTAGCGGGGGAGGCGAACACCGGGGAGCTGTTTTTT. Its translation is CSARGLAGEANTGELFF.

The chain employs TRBV12-3 or TRBV12-4 and TRBJ2-5; D is ambiguous. CDR3 length equals 13 residues. V dropped 3 bases and J dropped 3 bases, with 8 bases sitting between them. CDR3 sequence (DNA): TGTGCCAGCAGTTTTGATGGCGAAGAGACCCAGTACTTC. Its protein product is CASSFDGEETQYF.

The chain couples TRBV6-1 to TRBJ2-1; D gene ambiguous. CDR3 length: 18 amino acids. The V gene lost 8 bases and the J gene lost 0 bases, with 23 bases spanning the gap. The germline gives CDR1 MNHNS, CDR2 SASEGT. CDR3 DNA: TGTGCCAGCTCTGGACCGAGAAACACACCTAGCTCCTACAATGAGCAGTTCTTC. Encoded protein: CASSGPRNTPSSYNEQFF.

The chain carries TRBV2 and TRBJ2-3; D possibly corresponds to TRBD1 (5 bases). Trimming left V 6 bases short and J 5 bases short, with 12 bases between. The CDR3 covers 13 residues. Germline loops: CDR1 SNHLY, CDR2 FYNNEI. The CDR3 DNA is TGTGCCAGCAGCAGGGATCTAGGAGATACGCAGTATTTT. This sequence encodes CASSRDLGDTQYF.

Comment on this clonotype: One end of the junction does not line up with germline, which may come from a read error. The gene calls are TRBV6-5 and TRBJ2-1; perhaps TRBD2 as D (6 bases). The germline V gene has CDR1 MNHEY and CDR2 SVGAGI. The CDR3 totals 14 residues. The chain's CDR3 is CASSYSSGPNDQCF. The CDR3 DNA is TGTGCCAGCAGTTACTCGAGCGGGCCCAATGACCAGTGCTTC.

The chain is built from TRBV3-1 and TRBJ2-5, with D maybe TRBD2 (7 bases). CDR1 and CDR2 (germline): LGHDT, YNNKEL (reference sequence). The CDR3 has 16 residues. Trimming stripped 5 bases from V and 1 base from J, with 17 bases between. CDR3 in DNA: TGTGCCAGCAGCGGCGGGGGCCTGTTTTTCCAAGAGACCCAGTACTTC. Translated, it gives CASSGGGLFFQETQYF.